The rows below give T cell receptor beta chains drawn from one sample of a study of cytomegalovirus exposure and HLA in healthy donors. This table comes from immunoSEQ multiplex PCR, and its TCRdb copy is limited to in-frame clones, with some not included. Of around 150,000 clones in the sample, around 80% were seen once. Sequenced input: PBMCs. The receptors here all came from a young man in good health and CMV-seronegative. Both conserved end residues are part of each CDR3. Each record gives: D gene, V gene, J gene, clone size, CDR3 length, CDR3 protein, CDR3 DNA. A D gene is named only where the DNA matches it firmly. Clone size is stated in some rows and not others, as once, few, many or a class when expanded.

-	TRBV7-9	TRBJ2-1	-	15	CASSLGLPTYNEQFF	TGTGCCAGCAGCTTGGGGCTACCGACCTACAATGAGCAGTTCTTC
-	TRBV6-1	TRBJ1-5	-	16	CASSGEHPGGNQPQHF	TGTGCCAGCAGTGGGGAGCACCCGGGGGGCAATCAGCCCCAGCATTTT
TRBD2	TRBV6-6	TRBJ2-1	few	16	CASSYASSGAYNEQFF	TGTGCCAGCAGTTACGCCTCTAGCGGGGCCTACAATGAGCAGTTCTTC
-	TRBV21-1	TRBJ2-1	-	21	CASSTPRLGQGDYLPYNEQFF	TGTGCCAGCAGCACCCCAAGGTTAGGACAGGGGGACTACCTCCCCTACAATGAGCAGTTCTTC
-	TRBV19	TRBJ2-3	-	14	CASRGRTKGDTQYF	TGTGCCAGTAGGGGCAGGACCAAGGGGGATACGCAGTATTTT
TRBD1	TRBV10-1	TRBJ2-3	-	12	CASGDRADTQYF	TGCGCCAGCGGCGACAGGGCCGATACGCAGTATTTT
-	TRBV6-4	TRBJ1-5	-	18	CASSEIVEHAGNNQPQHF	TGTGCCAGCAGTGAGATTGTAGAGCATGCGGGGAACAATCAGCCCCAGCATTTT
-	TRBV6-5	TRBJ1-5	once	15	CASSLSYSRNQPQHF	TGTGCCAGCAGCCTTTCATACAGCCGGAATCAGCCCCAGCATTTT
TRBD2	TRBV27	TRBJ2-1	few	12	CASSPGTRQQFF	TGTGCCAGCAGTCCCGGGACTAGGCAGCAGTTCTTC
TRBD1	TRBV27	TRBJ1-2	-	15	CASSLAGTVNYGYTF	TGTGCCAGCAGTTTGGCCGGGACAGTCAACTATGGCTACACCTTC
TRBD1	TRBV9	TRBJ2-7	-	15	CASSRVEDRGHEQYF	TGTGCCAGCAGCCGTGTTGAGGACAGGGGGCACGAGCAGTACTTC
TRBD1	TRBV28	TRBJ2-1	-	19	CASNPLGQGETFSYNEQFF	TGTGCCAGCAACCCTTTGGGACAGGGGGAGACCTTCTCCTACAATGAGCAGTTCTTC
-	TRBV7-9	TRBJ2-2	-	11	CSSSFAGELFF	TGTTCCAGCAGCTTCGCCGGGGAGCTGTTTTTT
TRBD2	TRBV4-3	TRBJ2-1	-	16	CASSRLAGYSADEQFF	TGCGCCAGCAGCCGTCTAGCGGGATATTCGGCCGATGAGCAGTTCTTC
TRBD2	TRBV4-3	TRBJ2-1	-	14	CASSQGSGRDEQFF	TGCGCCAGCAGCCAAGGTAGCGGGAGAGACGAGCAGTTCTTC
-	TRBV6-1	TRBJ1-3	-	10	CATARGTIYF	TGTGCCACCGCTCGGGGCACCATATATTTT
-	TRBV18	TRBJ2-7	once	14	CASSPGSQTYEQYF	TGTGCCAGCTCACCTGGTAGCCAAACCTACGAGCAGTACTTC
TRBD2	TRBV7-7	TRBJ2-5	once	14	CASSLGEGHETQYF	TGTGCCAGCAGCTTAGGGGAGGGGCACGAGACCCAGTACTTC
TRBD2	TRBV5-5	TRBJ2-1	-	16	CASSPGLGAGNNEQFF	TGTGCCAGCAGCCCCGGTTTGGGAGCGGGGAACAATGAGCAGTTCTTC
-	TRBV2	TRBJ2-2	-	14	CASRGGRVAGELFF	TGTGCCAGCAGAGGAGGGAGAGTCGCCGGGGAGCTGTTTTTT
TRBD1	TRBV19	TRBJ1-1	few	13	CASTRGVNTEAFF	TGTGCCAGTACCAGGGGGGTAAACACTGAAGCTTTCTTT
-	TRBV6-6	TRBJ2-7	-	11	CPGGSSLEQYF	TGTCCAGGGGGGAGTTCTCTCGAGCAGTACTTC
-	TRBV10-1	TRBJ2-3	-	13	CASSYTTGNTQYF	TGCGCCAGCAGTTACACGACTGGAAATACGCAGTATTTT
TRBD1	TRBV28	TRBJ1-2	-	13	CASSWVRGLGYTF	TGTGCCAGCAGTTGGGTCAGGGGGCTTGGCTACACCTTC
-	TRBV7-2	TRBJ1-2	-	13	CASSLGGIYGYTF	TGTGCCAGCAGCTTGGGGGGGATTTATGGCTACACCTTC
-	TRBV28	TRBJ1-5	-	16	CASSLKGVRRNQPQHF	TGTGCCAGCAGTTTAAAAGGGGTCAGACGCAATCAGCCCCAGCATTTT
TRBD1	TRBV27	TRBJ1-2	-	14	CASSYRGALYGYTF	TGTGCCAGCAGTTACAGGGGTGCTTTATATGGCTACACCTTC
-	TRBV4-1	TRBJ2-5	-	17	CASSPTRGSGLGETQYF	TGCGCCAGCAGCCCGACAAGGGGGTCGGGGCTCGGAGAGACCCAGTACTTC
TRBD2	TRBV5-8	TRBJ2-5	-	17	CASSPAGDSGSGETQYF	TGTGCCAGCAGCCCGGCGGGGGATAGCGGGAGTGGGGAGACCCAGTACTTC
-	TRBV6-4	TRBJ2-6	-	15	CASSDSGAGANVLTF	TGTGCCAGCAGTGACTCAGGGGCTGGGGCCAACGTCCTGACTTTC
-	TRBV29-1	TRBJ1-2	-	14	CSVEEQGPGYGYTF	TGCAGCGTTGAAGAACAGGGCCCAGGGTATGGCTACACCTTC
-	TRBV7-9	TRBJ2-7	few	15	CALEEAGPLPYEQYF	TGTGCTCTGGAGGAGGCGGGTCCCCTACCTTACGAGCAGTACTTC
TRBD1	TRBV6-5	TRBJ2-7	-	14	CASSDRPNSYEQYF	TGTGCCAGCTCGGACAGGCCCAATTCCTACGAGCAGTACTTC
-	TRBV6-5	TRBJ2-1	-	14	CASSYGGSYNEQFF	TGTGCCAGCAGTTACGGAGGTTCCTACAATGAGCAGTTCTTC
TRBD2	TRBV2	TRBJ2-7	-	14	CASRGWGGRNEQYF	TGTGCCAGCAGGGGGTGGGGGGGAAGGAACGAGCAGTACTTC
-	TRBV6-1	TRBJ1-4	few	15	CASLREDMRGEKLFF	TGTGCCAGCCTCCGAGAGGACATGAGGGGGGAAAAACTGTTTTTT
-	TRBV9	TRBJ2-3	-	14	CASSVHGNTDTQYF	TGTGCCAGCAGCGTCCACGGGAACACAGATACGCAGTATTTT
TRBD1	TRBV6-6	TRBJ2-7	-	16	CASSPINRGGSYEQYF	TGTGCCAGCAGCCCTATCAACAGGGGCGGGTCCTACGAGCAGTACTTC
TRBD1	TRBV5-1	TRBJ1-2	-	13	CASSGQGHYGYTF	TGCGCCAGCAGCGGACAGGGTCACTATGGCTACACCTTC
TRBD1	TRBV11-2	TRBJ1-4	-	16	CASSSLGGTGEEKLFF	TGTGCCAGCAGCTCCCTGGGGGGGACAGGGGAAGAAAAACTGTTTTTT
TRBD2	TRBV10-3	TRBJ2-1	-	20	CAISDLGPHGTSGRVHEQFF	TGTGCCATCAGTGATCTGGGACCGCATGGGACTAGCGGGAGGGTTCATGAGCAGTTCTTC
TRBD1	TRBV27	TRBJ1-4	once	15	CASRMQGAGVEKLFF	TGTGCCAGCAGGATGCAGGGGGCAGGGGTTGAAAAACTGTTTTTT
-	TRBV5-4	TRBJ1-2	-	14	CASSPPTGIYGYTF	TGTGCCAGCAGCCCGCCGACGGGGATCTATGGCTACACCTTC
-	TRBV6-5	TRBJ1-2	-	12	CASRYRSYGYTF	TGTGCCAGCAGATATAGGAGCTATGGCTACACCTTC
TRBD2	TRBV6-5	TRBJ2-5	-	16	CASSYLAGGHGETQYF	TGTGCCAGCAGTTACTTAGCGGGAGGACACGGGGAGACCCAGTACTTC
-	TRBV28	TRBJ2-3	-	15	CASSKNRVSTDTQYF	TGTGCCAGCAGTAAAAACAGGGTTAGCACAGATACGCAGTATTTT
-	TRBV6-1	TRBJ1-5	few	13	CASLGPDSGPQHF	TGTGCCAGCCTCGGGCCAGATTCGGGACCCCAGCATTTT
-	TRBV2	TRBJ2-3	few	14	CASSITVWADTQYF	TGTGCCAGCAGTATAACAGTCTGGGCAGATACGCAGTATTTT
TRBD1	TRBV10-1	TRBJ2-3	-	21	CASAGTGFPIFTENPTDTQYF	TGCGCCAGCGCCGGGACAGGGTTTCCGATTTTCACAGAAAATCCCACAGATACGCAGTATTTT
-	TRBV14	TRBJ2-7	-	14	CASSPPYSSYEQYF	TGTGCCAGCAGCCCCCCATACAGCTCCTACGAGCAGTACTTC
TRBD2	TRBV6-5	TRBJ2-7	-	14	CASSLPGLSYEQYF	TGTGCCAGCAGCCTGCCGGGACTATCCTACGAGCAGTACTTC
-	TRBV7-2	TRBJ2-7	-	19	CASSGGTRRSSELPYEQYF	TGTGCCAGCAGCGGAGGGACCAGGCGGAGTAGCGAACTCCCCTACGAGCAGTACTTC
TRBD2	TRBV18	TRBJ2-7	-	15	CASSPPGLAAYEQYF	TGTGCCAGCTCACCACCGGGACTAGCTGCCTACGAGCAGTACTTC
-	TRBV28	TRBJ1-1	-	14	CASSLGRGDTEAFF	TGTGCCAGCAGTTTGGGCAGGGGCGACACTGAAGCTTTCTTT
TRBD1	TRBV28	TRBJ2-7	few	13	CASSSDRFYEQYF	TGTGCCAGCAGTTCGGACAGGTTCTACGAGCAGTACTTC
-	TRBV5-4	TRBJ2-5	-	15	CASSGPGLSKETQYF	TGTGCCAGCAGCGGACCGGGACTCAGTAAAGAGACCCAGTACTTC
-	TRBV7-9	TRBJ2-3	-	15	CASSNRGGTTDTQYF	TGTGCCAGCAGTAACCGCGGGGGCACCACAGATACGCAGTATTTT
-	TRBV6-6	TRBJ1-4	once	15	CASSYRDGANEKLFF	TGTGCCAGCAGTTACAGGGATGGGGCAAATGAAAAACTGTTTTTT
-	TRBV6-5	TRBJ2-7	-	15	CASSYGLASSYEQYF	TGTGCCAGCAGTTACGGGCTAGCAAGCTCCTACGAGCAGTACTTC
-	TRBV27	TRBJ2-5	-	15	CASSLSPDRIETQYF	TGTGCCAGCAGTTTATCTCCCGACAGGATAGAGACCCAGTACTTC